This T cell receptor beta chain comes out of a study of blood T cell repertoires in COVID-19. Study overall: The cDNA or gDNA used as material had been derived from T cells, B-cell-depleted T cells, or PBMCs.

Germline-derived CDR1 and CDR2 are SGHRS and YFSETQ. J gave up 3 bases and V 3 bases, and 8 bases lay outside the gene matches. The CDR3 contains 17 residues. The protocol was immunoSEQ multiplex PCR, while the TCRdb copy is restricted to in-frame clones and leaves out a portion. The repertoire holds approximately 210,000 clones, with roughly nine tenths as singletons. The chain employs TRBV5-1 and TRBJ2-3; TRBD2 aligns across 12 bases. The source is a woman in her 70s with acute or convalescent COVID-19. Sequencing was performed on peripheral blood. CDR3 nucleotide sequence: TGCGCCAGCAGCTCCGCTAGCGGGGGGGCCGCTACAGATACGCAGTATTTT. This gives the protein CASSSASGGAATDTQYF.